These 20 T cell receptor beta chains were all obtained from the same sample, sequenced in a study of blood T cell repertoires in COVID-19 (dated by TCRdb to the early 2020s). Library preparation employed the immunoSEQ multiplex PCR assay. TCRdb stores this immuneACCESS table with in-frame sequences only. Part of the clones is absent; in the studies checked, under half of the shortfall reflects unresolved V genes, and no reason is known for the rest. The sample contains 65,000 to 70,000 clones, about 86% of them found a single time. Of the sample, around 4.3% falls within the top ten clones. Sequenced sample: peripheral blood. Receptors originate from a woman aged 55-69 years with acute or convalescent COVID-19.

V gene TRBV5-4 combines with J gene TRBJ1-2; no clear D gene. This CDR3 comprises 13 residues. Germline assignment: CDR1 SGHNT and CDR2 YYREEE (reference sequence). V shed 1 base and J shed 5 bases, with 9 bases lying between them. CDR3: CASSLNVEYGYTF. The CDR3 DNA follows: TGTGCCAGCAGCTTGAACGTAGAATATGGCTACACCTTC.

This clone has a handful of counts. The chain carries TRBV11-2 and TRBJ1-4; 7 bases agree with TRBD1. J gave up 4 bases and V 1 base, and 9 bases lay outside the gene matches. Germline CDR1 is SGHAT and CDR2 is FQNNGV. This CDR3 has 17 amino acids. CDR3 nucleotide sequence: TGTGCCAGCAGCTTAGGGTTTCTTGGGACAGATAATGAAAAACTGTTTTTT. This gives the protein CASSLGFLGTDNEKLFF.

The rearrangement joins TRBV27 to TRBJ1-6; TRBD1 agrees at 7 bases. J lost 10 bases, V lost 1 base, and 7 bases had no gene match. Germline V gene sequence: CDR1 MNHEY, CDR2 SMNVEV (reference sequence). CDR3 size: 15 residues. Here the CDR3 DNA reads TGTGCCAGCAGTTTATTGGGACAGCCACTCTCACCCCTCCACTTT. It specifies CASSLLGQPLSPLHF.

This sequence joins TRBV11-2 and TRBJ1-1, with a tentative D call TRBD1 (5 bases). V shed 0 bases and J shed 5 bases, with 13 bases lying between them. Per germline, CDR1 SGHAT and CDR2 FQNNGV. This CDR3 is 15 amino acids long. The chain's CDR3 is CASSLDQEGRTEAFF. The CDR3 DNA reads as TGTGCCAGCAGCTTAGATCAGGAGGGGCGAACTGAAGCTTTCTTT. The complete variable domain, with remaining parts taken from reference TRBV11-2 and TRBJ1-1, reads EAGVAQSPRYKIIEKRQSVAFWCNPISGHATLYWYQQILGQGPKLLIQFQNNGVVDDSQLPKDRFSAERLKGVDSTLKIQPAKLEDSAVYLCASSLDQEGRTEAFFGQGTRLTVV.

V and J are TRBV5-1 and TRBJ2-3, with TRBD2 matching 9 bases. Germline V gene lookup returns CDR1 SGHRS and CDR2 YFSETQ. CDR3 size: 14 residues. The V and J ends lost 3 bases and 5 bases, in that order; junction bases with no gene match: 4. The CDR3 DNA reads as TGCGCCAGCAGCTGGGGACTAGCTGAAGATACGCAGTATTTT. This sequence encodes CASSWGLAEDTQYF.

The CDR3 DNA reads as TGCGCCAGCAGCTTGGGCGGTGGCGGGGGGGCCGCGGATACGCAGTATTTT. This sequence encodes CASSLGGGGGAADTQYF. This chain joins TRBV5-1 and TRBJ2-3, with 9 bases identical to TRBD2. CDR3 size: 17 residues. Germline assignment: CDR1 SGHRS and CDR2 YFSETQ. Losses at the gene ends were 0 bases for V and 6 bases for J; bases not matched to a gene: 11.

This chain uses TRBV7-3 with TRBJ2-1, with 8 nucleotides matching TRBD2. J gave up 0 bases and V 5 bases, and 3 bases lay outside the gene matches. This CDR3 has 15 amino acids. Germline CDR1 and CDR2: SGHTA and FQGTGA. CDR3 DNA: TGTGCCAGCAGCCCCCTAGCGGGCTCCTACAATGAGCAGTTCTTC. Translated, it gives CASSPLAGSYNEQFF.

Regarding this clone: Other nucleotide sequences in the sample specify the same CDR3. The V call is TRBV19, the J call TRBJ1-5; unclear D gene. The CDR3 extends over 13 amino acids. Germline CDR1 reads LNHDA; CDR2 reads SQIVND (reference sequence). V was trimmed by 3 bases and J by 4 bases, leaving 7 bases between them. DNA of the CDR3: TGTGCCAGTAGTATTGCGGGGAATCAGCCCCAGCATTTT. Amino acids: CASSIAGNQPQHF.

The rearrangement joins TRBV27 to TRBJ2-7, with 9 bases identical to TRBD1. V was clipped by 4 bases and J by 6 bases; unmatched bases: 7. Per germline, CDR1 MNHEY and CDR2 SMNVEV (reference sequence). CDR3 length: 14 residues. The CDR3 spells CASSYGDREGEQYF. CDR3 nucleotides: TGTGCCAGCAGTTATGGGGACAGGGAGGGCGAGCAGTACTTC.

This sequence joins TRBV11-2 and TRBJ2-1; 11 nucleotides align to TRBD2. Germline CDR1 is SGHAT and CDR2 is FQNNGV. V lost 3 bases to trimming and J lost 8 bases; unmatched junction nucleotides: 9. CDR3 length: 16 amino acids. The CDR3 DNA sequence: TGTGCCAGCAGCTTCGGACTAGCGGGCGGATGGGATGAGCAGTTCTTC. It yields the protein CASSFGLAGGWDEQFF.

The chain carries TRBV11-3 and TRBJ2-1; the D gene is possibly TRBD2 (6 bases). This CDR3 has 16 residues. Germline CDR1 is SGHNT and CDR2 is YENEEA. With 5 bases removed from V and 0 bases from J, the gap between germline ends came to 14 bases. In DNA, the CDR3 is TGTGCCAGCAGCCACCGGGACTCCAGCTCCTACAATGAGCAGTTCTTC. It translates to CASSHRDSSSYNEQFF.

This rearrangement joins TRBV7-9 to TRBJ1-1, with 8 bases that match TRBD1. The CDR3 length is 16 residues. Germline V CDR1 and CDR2: SEHNR, FQNEAQ (reference sequence). With 0 bases clipped from V and 3 bases from J, the junction kept 6 bases outside the gene matches. The CDR3 here is CASSLADRAAHTEAFF. The CDR3 DNA sequence: TGTGCCAGCAGCTTAGCGGACAGGGCAGCGCACACTGAAGCTTTCTTT.

J is TRBJ1-1 and V is TRBV10-1; D gene ambiguous. CDR3 length: 13 residues. Trimming shortened V by 4 bases and J by 6 bases, and 12 bases separated the two germline ends. Germline-derived CDR1 and CDR2 are WNHNN and SYGVQD (reference sequence). The CDR3 region has the DNA TGCGCCAGCAGTGCGGGAAGGGCGGCTGAAGCTTTCTTT. It specifies CASSAGRAAEAFF.

The V gene is TRBV5-1, the J gene TRBJ2-1; 9 bases align to TRBD1. Trimming at V came to 2 bases and at J to 9 bases, leaving 9 bases not matched to a gene. The germline V gene has CDR1 SGHRS and CDR2 YFSETQ. The length of the CDR3 is 15 residues. CDR3 DNA sequence: TGCGCCAGCAGCTTAAGGACAGGGGCTTTTGGTGAGCAGTTCTTC. Its protein is CASSLRTGAFGEQFF. The full variable domain, with the rest looked up from reference TRBV5-1 and TRBJ2-1, is KAGVTQTPRYLIKTRGQQVTLSCSPISGHRSVSWYQQTPGQGLQFLFEYFSETQRNKGNFPGRFSGRQFSNSRSEMNVSTLELGDSALYLCASSLRTGAFGEQFFGPGTRLTVL.

This clone was seen many times. This chain joins TRBV7-9 and TRBJ1-1, with unresolved D. V was cut by 3 bases and J by 7 bases, with 12 bases left in between. The germline gives CDR1 SEHNR, CDR2 FQNEAQ (reference sequence). The CDR3 consists of 13 residues. This CDR3 reads CASSLDGVDEAFF. As DNA, the CDR3 is TGTGCCAGCAGCTTGGACGGGGTTGATGAAGCTTTCTTT.

The chain couples TRBV2 to TRBJ2-3; 10 bases are a match to TRBD2. Germline V gene lookup returns CDR1 SNHLY and CDR2 FYNNEI. J was trimmed by 2 bases and V by 3 bases; bases with no gene match: 8. The CDR3 is 17 residues long. The CDR3 bases are TGTGCCAGCAGTGATAGTTCCCTAGCGGGGGACACAGATACGCAGTATTTT. This gives the protein CASSDSSLAGDTDTQYF. Drawing the rest from reference TRBV2 and TRBJ2-3, the complete variable domain is EPEVTQTPSHQVTQMGQEVILRCVPISNHLYFYWYRQILGQKVEFLVSFYNNEISEKSEIFDDQFSVERPDGSNFTLKIRSTKLEDSAMYFCASSDSSLAGDTDTQYFGPGTRLTVL.

The chain has TRBV5-1 and TRBJ1-1; the D gene is possibly TRBD1 (5 bases). Germline-derived CDR1 and CDR2 are SGHRS and YFSETQ. Trimming cost V 0 bases and J 2 bases, with 8 bases left between them. The CDR3 has 14 amino acids. The CDR3 DNA reads as TGCGCCAGCAGCTTGGGACAGATAAACACTGAAGCTTTCTTT. Amino acids: CASSLGQINTEAFF.

The chain is built from TRBV24-1 and TRBJ1-1; D is uncertain. V dropped 7 bases and J dropped 3 bases, with 11 bases sitting between them. CDR1 KGHDR and CDR2 SFDVKD come from the germline V gene. The CDR3 length is 13 residues. The CDR3 DNA follows: TGTGCCACCAGCGAGAATTTTCACACTGAAGCTTTCTTT. Amino acids: CATSENFHTEAFF.

The chain joins TRBV18 to TRBJ1-2; D unresolved. CDR1 and CDR2 from the germline V gene are KGHSH and LQKENI. Trimming left V 2 bases short and J 4 bases short, with 11 bases between. The CDR3 extends over 14 amino acids. CDR3 coding DNA: TGTGCCAGCTCACCAGAGGACTGGAGCTATGGCTACACCTTC. It is translated as CASSPEDWSYGYTF.

This clone occurred many times. This rearrangement joins TRBV5-1 to TRBJ1-1, with a tentative D call TRBD1 (6 bases). The V end was cut by 3 bases, the J end by 5 bases, with 14 bases between. This CDR3 comprises 14 residues. CDR1 SGHRS and CDR2 YFSETQ come from the germline V gene. This CDR3 is CASSSRQAGTEAFF. CDR3 nucleotides: TGCGCCAGCAGCTCAAGACAGGCAGGGACTGAAGCTTTCTTT.